A single sample is the source of the 18 T cell receptor beta chains below, sequenced in a study of blood T cells in healthy people across ages. Sample-barcoded 5' priming and a J-beta primer mix drove a second PCR of about 6 to 12 cycles. TCRdb ran MiXCR on the 5' RACE reads and lists one entry per CDR3 protein. Here the sample spans under 850,000 distinct CDR3 sequences, around 36% being singletons. Sequenced material: blood. Receptor source: a man aged 18 to 30 in good health.

This chain joins TRBV28 and TRBJ2-5; unclear D gene. V gave up 1 base and J gave up 0 bases, with 6 bases separating them. Germline V gene sequence: CDR1 MDHEN, CDR2 SYDVKM. This CDR3 has 14 amino acids. CDR3 in DNA: TGTGCCAGCAGTTTATTTTTCAACCAAGAGACCCAGTACTTC. It is translated as CASSLFFNQETQYF.

This chain connects TRBV12-3 or TRBV12-4 to TRBJ2-6; a weak D match, TRBD2 (5 bases). The CDR3 spans 17 residues. V was pared by 3 bases and J by 0 bases, with 12 bases between. This chain's CDR3 is CASSLAGANSGANVLTF. The CDR3 DNA reads TGTGCCAGCAGTTTGGCGGGTGCCAACTCTGGGGCCAACGTCCTGACTTTC.

Worth noting for this clonotype: A read error may explain this, as a much larger clone is one base away. This chain links TRBV20-1 with TRBJ1-2; possibly TRBD1 for D (5 bases). The CDR3 extends over 17 amino acids. Trimming pared 0 bases from V and 0 bases from J, leaving 17 bases between. The V gene's germline CDR1 is DFQATT and CDR2 SNEGSKA (reference sequence). The CDR3 region is CSARDPTARAANYGYTF. The DNA for the CDR3 is TGCAGTGCTAGAGATCCGACAGCCCGGGCGGCTAACTATGGCTACACCTTC.

This clonotype showed up just a few times. The chain joins TRBV20-1 to TRBJ2-5, with 8 positions matching TRBD2. Germline-derived CDR1 and CDR2 are DFQATT and SNEGSKA (reference sequence). CDR3 length equals 14 residues. With 1 base clipped from V and 4 bases from J, the junction kept 5 bases outside the gene matches. The CDR3, as DNA: TGCAGTGCTAGAGCGGGCGGGGGGTTAGAGACCCAGTACTTC. It specifies CSARAGGGLETQYF.

The chain joins TRBV4-1 to TRBJ1-2; no clear D. The CDR3 runs 15 residues. V was pared by 0 bases and J by 3 bases, with 11 bases between. Germline V gene sequence: CDR1 MGHRA, CDR2 YSYEKL. The CDR3 loop is CASSQDSETYYGYTF. CDR3 bases: TGCGCCAGCAGCCAAGATTCCGAAACGTACTATGGCTACACCTTC.

This clonotype has a count of ten or more. J is TRBJ1-5 and V is TRBV12-3 or TRBV12-4; D may be TRBD1 (5 bases). Trimming cost V 6 bases and J 7 bases, with 22 bases left between them. This CDR3 has 16 residues. CDR3 DNA: TGTGCCAGCAGCCCCGAAGTTGGGGTTCGGGGCCAGCCCCAGCATTTT. This sequence encodes CASSPEVGVRGQPQHF.

This clonotype was seen only a few times. This chain links TRBV4-2 with TRBJ1-2, with 7 bases identical to TRBD1. Germline V lookup: CDR1 LGHNA, CDR2 YNFKEQ. The CDR3 totals 15 residues. The J segment lost 6 bases and the V segment lost 0 bases, leaving 7 bases of the junction unmatched. This CDR3 is CASSQDEGRGNGYTF. Here the CDR3 DNA reads TGTGCCAGCAGCCAAGACGAGGGCAGGGGGAATGGCTACACCTTC.

The genes are TRBV29-1 and TRBJ2-7; D call uncertain. Trimming took 3 bases from V and 7 from J, leaving 13 bases between them. The CDR3 has 12 residues. CDR1 SQVTM and CDR2 ANQGSEA come from the germline V gene. For the CDR3, the DNA is TGCAGCGTTGAGGGCCGATACAATGAGCAGTACTTC. It specifies CSVEGRYNEQYF.

V and J are TRBV4-3 and TRBJ1-4; D is perhaps TRBD1 (5 bases). There are 14 residues in the CDR3. The germline V gene encodes CDR1 LGHNA and CDR2 YSLEER. The germline V and J ends were trimmed by 2 bases and 4 bases, with 8 bases remaining between them. In DNA, the CDR3 is TGCGCCAGCAGCCAAACGGGGGGTAATGAAAAACTGTTTTTT. This sequence encodes CASSQTGGNEKLFF.

This clonotype was counted between two and nine times. V gene TRBV5-1 combines with J gene TRBJ1-5; possibly TRBD1 for D (6 bases). The germline V and J ends were trimmed by 0 bases and 5 bases, with 15 bases remaining between them. The germline V gene has CDR1 SGHRS and CDR2 YFSETQ. There are 16 residues in the CDR3. CDR3 DNA sequence: TGCGCCAGCAGCTTGGGCGCCCTACAGGGCCATCAGCCCCAGCATTTT. This encodes CASSLGALQGHQPQHF.

This clonotype was seen only a few times. The rearrangement joins TRBV20-1 to TRBJ2-1; D is undetermined. CDR1 and CDR2 (germline): DFQATT, SNEGSKA (reference sequence). CDR3 length equals 13 residues. V lost 5 bases and J lost 4, with 12 bases in between. The CDR3 coding sequence is TGCAGTGCTCCCTCGGACCATTACAATGAGCAGTTCTTC. Translating gives CSAPSDHYNEQFF.

V usage is TRBV3-1 and J usage is TRBJ2-4; weak D call: TRBD1 (6 bases). The ends were cut back, 8 bases at V and 0 bases at J, with 14 bases in the middle. CDR1 is LGHDT and CDR2 is YNNKEL in the germline V gene (reference sequence). This CDR3 has 15 residues. Written as DNA, the CDR3 is TGTGCCAGCGGCCGGACAGAACTAGCCAAAAACATTCAGTACTTC. Protein sequence: CASGRTELAKNIQYF.

The rearrangement joins TRBV18 to TRBJ2-7, with D perhaps TRBD2 (6 bases). TRBJ2-5 matches the DNA end more closely, so the J call is doubtful. The germline V gene encodes CDR1 KGHSH and CDR2 LQKENI. The CDR3 sequence is 14 residues long. DNA for the CDR3: TGTGCCAGCTCGCGGGCTTCGGCGGGGGAGACCCAGTACTTC. This encodes CASSRASAGETQYF.

The chain joins TRBV3-1 to TRBJ2-1; 7 nucleotides align to TRBD1. CDR1 and CDR2 (germline): LGHDT, YNNKEL (reference sequence). V was clipped by 3 bases and J by 3 bases; unmatched bases: 8. The length of the CDR3 is 16 residues. The DNA for the CDR3 is TGTGCCAGCAGCCAGGAGCCCGGGACAGTCTACAATGAGCAGTTCTTC. Protein sequence: CASSQEPGTVYNEQFF.

In its sample, this clonotype was seen a few times. The chain uses TRBV25-1 and TRBJ1-2; the D gene is possibly TRBD1 (6 bases). CDR1 and CDR2 from the germline V gene are MGHDK and SYGVNS. The V end lost 5 bases, the J end lost 6 bases, and 19 bases lay between the germline ends. This CDR3 is built from 15 residues. In nucleotides, the CDR3 is TGTGCCAGCAGTCCTCCGTCGGGGCAGGGGAATGGCTACACCTTC. Translation: CASSPPSGQGNGYTF.

This clonotype was seen more than once but under ten times. The chain carries TRBV6-2 or TRBV6-3 and TRBJ2-2; no clear D gene. The CDR3 covers 13 residues. The V and J ends lost 6 bases and 6 bases respectively, with 11 bases between them. Looked up from germline, CDR1 is MNHEY and CDR2 is SVGEGT. CDR3 sequence: CASRTDLPGELFF. The CDR3 nucleotides are TGTGCCAGCAGAACGGACCTCCCCGGGGAGCTGTTTTTT.

This clonotype was recorded a few times. The V and J genes are TRBV9 and TRBJ1-4; D unclear. This CDR3 contains 14 residues. The germline V and J ends were trimmed by 3 bases and 5 bases, with 11 bases remaining between them. CDR1 and CDR2 from the germline V gene are SGDLS and YYNGEE. DNA of the CDR3: TGTGCCAGCAGCGGATCACAGTTCAATGAAAAACTGTTTTTT. Translating it yields CASSGSQFNEKLFF.

The rearrangement joins TRBV7-9 to TRBJ2-1, with D uncertain. Deletions cut 11 bases from V and 8 bases from J, with 7 bases between. This CDR3 is 9 amino acids long. Germline CDR1 and CDR2: SEHNR and FQNEAQ (reference sequence). Here the CDR3 DNA reads TGTGCCGGCCCGGATGAGCAGTTCTTC. This encodes CAGPDEQFF.